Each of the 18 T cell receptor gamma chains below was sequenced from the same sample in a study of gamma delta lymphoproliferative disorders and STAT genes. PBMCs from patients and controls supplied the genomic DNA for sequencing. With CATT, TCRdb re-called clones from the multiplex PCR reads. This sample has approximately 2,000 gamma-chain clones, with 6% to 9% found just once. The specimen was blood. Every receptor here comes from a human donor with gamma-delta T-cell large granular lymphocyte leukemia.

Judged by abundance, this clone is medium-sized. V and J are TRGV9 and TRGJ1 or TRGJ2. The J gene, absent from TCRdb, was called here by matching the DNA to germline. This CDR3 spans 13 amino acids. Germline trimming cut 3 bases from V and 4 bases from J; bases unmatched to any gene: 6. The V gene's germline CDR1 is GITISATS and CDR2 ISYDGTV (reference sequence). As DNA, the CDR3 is TGTGCCTTGTGGGAGCCAAAGTATTATAAGAAACTCTTT. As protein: CALWEPKYYKKLF.

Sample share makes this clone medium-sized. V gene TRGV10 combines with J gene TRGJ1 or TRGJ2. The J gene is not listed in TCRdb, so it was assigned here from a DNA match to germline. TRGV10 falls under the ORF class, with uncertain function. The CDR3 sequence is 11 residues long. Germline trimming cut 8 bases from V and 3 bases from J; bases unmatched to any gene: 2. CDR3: CAAWVYYKKLF. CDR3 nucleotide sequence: TGTGCTGCGTGGGTTTATTATAAGAAACTCTTT.

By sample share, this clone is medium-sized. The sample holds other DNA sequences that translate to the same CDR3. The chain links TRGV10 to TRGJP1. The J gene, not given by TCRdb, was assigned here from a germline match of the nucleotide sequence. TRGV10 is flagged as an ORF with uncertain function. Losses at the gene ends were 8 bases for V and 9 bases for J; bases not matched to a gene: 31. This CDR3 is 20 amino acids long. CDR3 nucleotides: TGTGCTGCGTGGGATTTTTTCCCCCCCCCCGAGAGGAACCCCCGTTGGTTCAAGATATTT. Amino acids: CAAWDFFPPPERNPRWFKIF.

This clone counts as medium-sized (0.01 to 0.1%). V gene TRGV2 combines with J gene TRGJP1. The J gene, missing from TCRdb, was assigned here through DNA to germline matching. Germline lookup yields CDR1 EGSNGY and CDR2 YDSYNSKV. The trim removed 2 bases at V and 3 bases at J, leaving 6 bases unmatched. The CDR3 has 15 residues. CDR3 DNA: TGTGCCACCTGGGACGAAAAGGCCACTGGTTGGTTCAAGATATTT. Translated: CATWDEKATGWFKIF.

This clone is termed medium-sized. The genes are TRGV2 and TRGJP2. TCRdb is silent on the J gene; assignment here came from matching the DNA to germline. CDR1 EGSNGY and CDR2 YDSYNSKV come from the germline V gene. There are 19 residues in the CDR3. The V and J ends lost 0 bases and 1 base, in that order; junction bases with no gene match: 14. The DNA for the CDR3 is TGTGCCACCTGGGACGGGCGGGGGTTGGGGTTTAGTAGTGATTGGATCAAGACGTTT. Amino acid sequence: CATWDGRGLGFSSDWIKTF.

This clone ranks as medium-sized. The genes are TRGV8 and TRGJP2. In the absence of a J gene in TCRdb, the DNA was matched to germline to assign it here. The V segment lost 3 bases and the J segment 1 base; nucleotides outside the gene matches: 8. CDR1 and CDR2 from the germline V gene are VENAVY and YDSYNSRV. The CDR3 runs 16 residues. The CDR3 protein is CATWDRRSSSDWIKTF. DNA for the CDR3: TGTGCCACCTGGGATCGGCGGAGTAGTAGTGATTGGATCAAGACGTTT.

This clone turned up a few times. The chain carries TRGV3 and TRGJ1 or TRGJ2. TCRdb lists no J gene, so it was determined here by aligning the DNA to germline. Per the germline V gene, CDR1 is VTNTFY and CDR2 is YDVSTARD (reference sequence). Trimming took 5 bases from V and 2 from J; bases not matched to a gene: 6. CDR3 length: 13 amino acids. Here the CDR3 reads CATWGTDYYKKLF. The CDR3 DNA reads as TGTGCCACCTGGGGAACAGATTATTATAAGAAACTCTTT.

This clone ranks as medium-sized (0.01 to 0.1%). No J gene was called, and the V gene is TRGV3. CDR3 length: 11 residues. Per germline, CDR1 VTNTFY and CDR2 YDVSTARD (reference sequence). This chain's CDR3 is CATWDRRVLVF. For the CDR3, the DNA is TGTGCCACCTGGGACAGGCGGGTTTTAGTCTTT.

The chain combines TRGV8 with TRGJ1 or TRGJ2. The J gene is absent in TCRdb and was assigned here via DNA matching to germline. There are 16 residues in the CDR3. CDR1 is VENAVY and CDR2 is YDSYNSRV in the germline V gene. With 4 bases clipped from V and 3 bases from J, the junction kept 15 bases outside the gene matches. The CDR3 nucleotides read TGTGCCACCTGGGACGAGGGCTATCCCATTTATTATAAGAAACTCTTT. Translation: CATWDEGYPIYYKKLF.

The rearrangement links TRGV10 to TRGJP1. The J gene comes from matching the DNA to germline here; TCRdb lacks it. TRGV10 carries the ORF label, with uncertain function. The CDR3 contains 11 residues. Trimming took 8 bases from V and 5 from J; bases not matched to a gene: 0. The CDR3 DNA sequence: TGTGCTGCGTGGACTGGTTGGTTCAAGATATTT. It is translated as CAAWTGWFKIF.

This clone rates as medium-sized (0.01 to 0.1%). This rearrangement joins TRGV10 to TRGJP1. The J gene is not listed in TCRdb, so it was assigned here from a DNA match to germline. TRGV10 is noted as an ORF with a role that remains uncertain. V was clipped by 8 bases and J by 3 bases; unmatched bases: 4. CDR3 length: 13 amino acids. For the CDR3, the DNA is TGTGCTGCGTGGGACTCCACTGGTTGGTTCAAGATATTT. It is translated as CAAWDSTGWFKIF.

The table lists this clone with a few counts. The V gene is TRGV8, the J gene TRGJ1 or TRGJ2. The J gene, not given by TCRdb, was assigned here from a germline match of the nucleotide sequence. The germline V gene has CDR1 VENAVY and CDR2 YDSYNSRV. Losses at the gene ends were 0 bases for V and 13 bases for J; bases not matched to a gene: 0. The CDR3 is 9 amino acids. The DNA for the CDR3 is TGTGCCACCTGGGATAGGAAACTCTTT. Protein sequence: CATWDRKLF.

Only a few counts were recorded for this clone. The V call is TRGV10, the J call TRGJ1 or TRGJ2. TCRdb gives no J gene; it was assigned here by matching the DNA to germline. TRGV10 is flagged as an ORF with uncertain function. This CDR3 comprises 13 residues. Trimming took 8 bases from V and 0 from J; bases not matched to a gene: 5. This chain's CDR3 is CAAWASNYYKKLF. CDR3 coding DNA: TGTGCTGCGTGGGCGTCGAATTATTATAAGAAACTCTTT.

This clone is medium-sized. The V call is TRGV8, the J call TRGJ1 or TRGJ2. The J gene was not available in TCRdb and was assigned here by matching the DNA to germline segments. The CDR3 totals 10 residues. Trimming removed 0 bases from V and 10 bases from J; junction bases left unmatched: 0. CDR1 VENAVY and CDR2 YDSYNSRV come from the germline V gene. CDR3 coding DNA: TGTGCCACCTGGGATAGGAAGAAACTCTTT. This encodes CATWDRKKLF.

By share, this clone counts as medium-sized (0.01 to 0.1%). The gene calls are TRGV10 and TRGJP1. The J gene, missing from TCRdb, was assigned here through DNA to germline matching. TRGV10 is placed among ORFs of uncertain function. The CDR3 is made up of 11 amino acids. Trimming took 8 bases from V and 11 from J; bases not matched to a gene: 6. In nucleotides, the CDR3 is TGTGCTGCGTGGGATGAGTGGTTCAAGATATTT. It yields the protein CAAWDEWFKIF.

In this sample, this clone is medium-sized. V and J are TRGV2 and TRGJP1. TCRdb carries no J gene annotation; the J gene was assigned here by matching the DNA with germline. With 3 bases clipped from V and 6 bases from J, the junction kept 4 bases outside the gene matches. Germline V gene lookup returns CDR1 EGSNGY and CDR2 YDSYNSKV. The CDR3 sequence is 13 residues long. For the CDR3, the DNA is TGTGCCACCTGGGACAAAGCTGGTTGGTTCAAGATATTT. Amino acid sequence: CATWDKAGWFKIF.

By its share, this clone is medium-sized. The CDR3: CATWDGPSGKLF. CDR3 DNA sequence: TGTGCCACCTGGGACGGGCCGAGTGGGAAACTCTTT. The chain joins TRGV2 to TRGJ1 or TRGJ2. Here the J gene was assigned by germline matching of the DNA, as TCRdb has none. Germline CDR1 is EGSNGY and CDR2 is YDSYNSKV. The V gene end was trimmed by 0 bases and the J gene end by 12 bases; junction bases not matched to a gene: 8. This CDR3 has 12 residues.

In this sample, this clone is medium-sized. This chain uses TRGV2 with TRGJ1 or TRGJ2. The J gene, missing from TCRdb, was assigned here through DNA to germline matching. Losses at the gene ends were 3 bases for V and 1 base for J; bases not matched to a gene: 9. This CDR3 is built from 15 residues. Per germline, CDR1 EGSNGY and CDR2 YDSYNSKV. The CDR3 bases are TGTGCCACCTGGGACCCGTCTAATAATTATTATAAGAAACTCTTT. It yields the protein CATWDPSNNYYKKLF.